Each of the 5 T cell receptor beta chains below was sequenced from the same sample in a study of blood T cell repertoires in COVID-19. Assay: immunoSEQ multiplex PCR; the TCRdb copy retains only in-frame clones and omits some. The profile shows under 300,000 clones, over 70% of them singletons. The sequenced material came from PBMCs or T cells enriched from blood (not recorded which). Receptors originate from a woman aged 40 to 50 who had been exposed to COVID-19.

J is TRBJ1-6 and V is TRBV24-1; no definite D call. In germline, CDR1 is KGHDR, CDR2 SFDVKD. This CDR3 region has 12 residues. Trimming removed 5 bases from V and 6 bases from J, with 4 bases in between. The CDR3 nucleotides are TGTGCCACCAGTGCGGGTAATTCACCCCTCCACTTT. This translates into CATSAGNSPLHF.

Of note for this clone: Compared with germline, one end of the junction differs, possibly owing to a read error. The V and J genes are TRBV5-1 and TRBJ2-1; D remains unclear. There are 15 residues in the CDR3. The V gene's germline CDR1 is SGHRS and CDR2 YFSETQ. The CDR3 DNA sequence: TGTGCCAGCAGCTTGGTGGCCTCCGCCTACAATGAGCAGTTCTTC. It is translated as CASSLVASAYNEQFF.

This chain joins TRBV16 and TRBJ1-2, with unresolved D. Germline assignment: CDR1 KGHSY and CDR2 FQNENV. The CDR3 extends over 15 amino acids. Trimming pared 0 bases from V and 3 bases from J, leaving 11 bases between. CDR3 residues: CASSQSTFLDYGYTF. CDR3 nucleotides: TGTGCCAGCAGCCAATCCACGTTCCTAGACTATGGCTACACCTTC.

CDR3 DNA sequence: TGTGCCAGCAGTTTCCAGAATATACCCTATGGCTACACCTTC. Translation: CASSFQNIPYGYTF. The chain links TRBV28 to TRBJ1-2, with no clear D. CDR1 and CDR2 from the germline V gene are MDHEN and SYDVKM. The V and J ends lost 3 bases and 4 bases respectively, with 12 bases between them. This CDR3 has 14 amino acids.

This sequence joins TRBV7-9 and TRBJ1-2, with D uncertain. Trimming stripped 1 base from V and 1 base from J, with 13 bases between. Per germline, CDR1 SEHNR and CDR2 FQNEAQ (reference sequence). The CDR3 runs 16 residues. The CDR3 DNA reads TGTGCCAGCAGCTTAGGGTCCGGGATGGGTAACTATGGCTACACCTTC. It is translated as CASSLGSGMGNYGYTF.